This T cell receptor beta chain was captured by sequencing in a study of cytomegalovirus exposure and HLA in healthy donors. Study findings and constraints: Researchers reported in a later analysis that common viral pathogens appeared linked to several top clusters. Associated with cytomegalovirus, according to the listing, were 150 to 200 TCR beta chains.

13 Jbeta primers and 60 Vbeta primers were used for the PCR. Only in-frame clones appear in the TCRdb table, and some are missing; sequencing was by immunoSEQ multiplex PCR. The data contain more than 110,000 clones, 80% of them singletons. Germline CDR1 SGDLS, CDR2 YYNGEE. V dropped 1 base and J dropped 0; count of bases not matched to a gene: 4. The CDR3 runs 16 residues. As to this clone: Its antigen is not identified.

V usage is TRBV9 and J usage is TRBJ2-3; 8 bases fit TRBD2. The TCR was taken from a man younger than 45 in good health and CMV-seronegative. Source material: PBMCs. The CDR3 is CASSVSGGASTDTQYF. The CDR3 DNA sequence: TGTGCCAGCAGCGTATCGGGGGGGGCTAGCACAGATACGCAGTATTTT.